Below, 10 T cell receptor beta chains from the same sample are listed, as sequenced in a study of CD8 T cells in ankylosing spondylitis. TCRdb processed the 5' RACE reads anew with MiXCR; each CDR3 protein has one entry. The repertoire has about 300,000 distinct CDR3 sequences, around a tenth of them found once; the top ten carry roughly 9.2%. The sample taken for sequencing was blood, either unsorted or a sorted T cell fraction (not recorded which). These receptor sequences come from a female donor with ankylosing spondylitis or in good health (not recorded which).

This clonotype was detected a few times. This chain uses TRBV4-1 with TRBJ1-1, with 10 positions matching TRBD1. This CDR3 spans 14 amino acids. Germline trimming cut 8 bases from V and 5 bases from J; bases unmatched to any gene: 8. CDR1 is MGHRA and CDR2 is YSYEKL in the germline V gene. CDR3 DNA: TGCGCCAGCCGAAAGGGACAGGGGATAACTGAAGCTTTCTTT. Its translation: CASRKGQGITEAFF.

The table lists this clonotype with many counts. This sequence joins TRBV20-1 and TRBJ2-4, with 8 bases that match TRBD1. The CDR3 covers 14 residues. Germline V CDR1 and CDR2: DFQATT, SNEGSKA (reference sequence). Losses at the gene ends were 6 bases for V and 5 bases for J; bases not matched to a gene: 9. The CDR3 DNA reads as TGCAGTGCCAGGGGGCGGGACCCCCAAAACATTCAGTACTTC. It specifies CSARGRDPQNIQYF.

The chain links TRBV20-1 to TRBJ2-7, with D possibly TRBD1 on 6 matching bases. Trimming pared 2 bases from V and 4 bases from J, leaving 6 bases between. Germline lookup yields CDR1 DFQATT and CDR2 SNEGSKA (reference sequence). The CDR3 loop spans 11 amino acids. The CDR3 DNA sequence: TGCAGTGCTAGACAGGGGTACGAGCAGTACTTC. This gives the protein CSARQGYEQYF.

This clonotype occurred a few times. A much larger clone differs by one base, so this may be a read error. This chain links TRBV6-5 with TRBJ2-1; 8 bases map to TRBD2. Germline CDR1 reads MNHEY; CDR2 reads SVGAGI. The CDR3 contains 17 residues. The CDR3 spells CASSYRPLAVSYNEQLF. The CDR3 bases are TGTGCCAGCAGTTACCGACCACTAGCGGTTTCCTACAATGAGCAGCTCTTC.

The J gene is TRBJ2-2, the V gene TRBV5-1; TRBD2 matches at 7 bases. This CDR3 has 15 amino acids. The V and J ends lost 1 base and 4 bases, in that order; junction bases with no gene match: 4. Germline V CDR1 and CDR2: SGHRS, YFSETQ. The CDR3 sequence: CASSLTREGTGELFF. The DNA of the CDR3 is TGCGCCAGCAGCTTGACCAGGGAGGGCACCGGGGAGCTGTTTTTT.

This clonotype was seen ten or more times. The rearrangement joins TRBV20-1 to TRBJ2-7; 12 bases line up with TRBD1. V trimming: 6 bases; J trimming: 0 bases; junction bases outside the gene matches: 3. Germline V CDR1 and CDR2: DFQATT, SNEGSKA (reference sequence). The CDR3 runs to 14 residues. The CDR3 coding sequence is TGCAGTGCAGGGACAGGGGGCAGCTCCTACGAGCAGTACTTC. This sequence encodes CSAGTGGSSYEQYF.

With respect to this clonotype: A clone one base away is much larger, so this may be a read error. Because the CDR3 is missing its conserved closing phenylalanine or tryptophan, this is likely a read error. The genes are TRBV6-2 or TRBV6-3 and TRBJ2-5; maybe TRBD2 (6 bases). The CDR3 length is 13 residues. Trimming removed 4 bases from V and 5 bases from J, with 11 bases in between. The germline V gene has CDR1 MNHEY and CDR2 SVGEGT. The CDR3 sequence: CASSSLALETQYI. In DNA, the CDR3 is TGTGCCAGCAGTTCCCTAGCGCTGGAGACCCAGTACATC.

This clonotype was counted at least ten times. This chain uses TRBV12-3 or TRBV12-4 with TRBJ2-5; a weak D match, TRBD1 (6 bases). V lost 5 bases to trimming and J lost 1 base, with 17 bases between them. This CDR3 region has 16 residues. CDR3 residues: CASSPHFRQAQETQYF. The DNA of the CDR3 is TGTGCCAGCAGTCCGCACTTTCGACAGGCCCAAGAGACCCAGTACTTC.

This clonotype showed up just a few times. The J gene is TRBJ2-5, the V gene TRBV10-2; the match to TRBD2 covers 11 bases. The CDR3 contains 15 residues. The junction had 1 base not matched to a gene; V was cut back by 4 bases and J by 0 bases. Germline lookup yields CDR1 WSHSY and CDR2 SAAADI. The chain's CDR3 is CASSVAGGDQETQYF. DNA of the CDR3: TGCGCCAGCAGTGTAGCGGGGGGGGACCAAGAGACCCAGTACTTC.

This clonotype has a count of ten or more. V and J are TRBV20-1 and TRBJ2-3, with 9 bases that match TRBD2. Germline V lookup: CDR1 DFQATT, CDR2 SNEGSKA (reference sequence). The length of the CDR3 is 14 residues. The V segment lost 3 bases and the J segment 3 bases; nucleotides outside the gene matches: 4. In DNA form, the CDR3 reads TGCAGTGCTAGTCATAGCGGGAGTACAGATACGCAGTATTTT. It yields the protein CSASHSGSTDTQYF.